These 9 T cell receptor beta chains share one sample of origin, sequenced in a study of blood T cells in healthy people across ages. Then a second PCR, running roughly 7 to 11 cycles, was carried out with a sample-barcoded 5' primer and a J-beta primer mix. TCRdb fed the 5' RACE reads into MiXCR, producing one record per CDR3 protein. This table has about 1.4 million distinct CDR3 sequences, roughly 60% appearing once. Sample: blood. The receptors stem from a man aged 18 to 30 in good health.

V gene TRBV29-1 combines with J gene TRBJ2-3, with TRBD2 matching over 10 bases. After removal of 2 bases from V and 1 base from J, the junction contained 12 bases not matched to a gene. This CDR3 region has 18 residues. Germline CDR1 is SQVTM and CDR2 is ANQGSEA. The CDR3, as DNA: TGCAGCGTTGAACGGCTAGCGGGAGTGGTGGAGGGCACAGATACGCAGTATTTT. It translates to CSVERLAGVVEGTDTQYF.

The V gene is TRBV6-6, the J gene TRBJ2-7; weak D call: TRBD2 (6 bases). Germline loops: CDR1 MNHNY, CDR2 SVGAGI (reference sequence). V lost 6 bases and J 0 bases, leaving 15 bases between the germline ends. This CDR3 region has 15 residues. The CDR3 loop is CASRGIAVSSYEQYF. CDR3 DNA: TGTGCCAGCAGGGGGATAGCGGTTAGCTCCTACGAGCAGTACTTC.

The V call is TRBV28, the J call TRBJ1-1; TRBD1 aligns across 7 bases. Germline V CDR1 and CDR2: MDHEN, SYDVKM. This CDR3 region has 16 residues. Unmatched junction bases numbered 10, after V lost 6 bases and J lost 0 bases. CDR3 DNA: TGTGCCAGCAGGCCCTTGACAGGGACTATGAACACTGAAGCTTTCTTT. Translated: CASRPLTGTMNTEAFF. Full variable domain (rest looked up from reference TRBV28 and TRBJ1-1): DVKVTQSSRYLVKRTGEKVFLECVQDMDHENMFWYRQDPGLGLRLIYFSYDVKMKEKGDIPEGYSVSREKKERFSLILESASTNQTSMYLCASRPLTGTMNTEAFFGQGTRLTVV.

The chain carries TRBV7-6 and TRBJ2-1; D call uncertain. The CDR3 extends over 16 amino acids. V shed 4 bases and J shed 0 bases, with 13 bases lying between them. The V gene's germline CDR1 is SGHVS and CDR2 FNYEAQ. CDR3 in DNA: TGTGCCAGCAGCTATCGGCCGGGTGGCTCCTACAATGAGCAGTTCTTC. As protein: CASSYRPGGSYNEQFF.

The chain is built from TRBV12-5 and TRBJ2-7; D remains unclear. Matching the DNA end better, TRBJ2-4 makes the J call doubtful. The germline V gene encodes CDR1 LGHNT and CDR2 FRNRAP. The CDR3 sequence is 14 residues long. CDR3 in amino acids: CASGLDGAKNIQYF. CDR3 sequence (DNA): TGTGCTAGTGGCCTCGACGGAGCCAAAAACATTCAGTACTTC.

The chain combines TRBV24-1 with TRBJ2-5, with unresolved D. Germline values: CDR1 KGHDR, CDR2 SFDVKD. The CDR3 is 13 residues long. Between the trimmed V and J ends, which lost 9 bases and 5 bases, there was a span of 15 bases. CDR3 sequence: CATPTWGGETQYF. Written as DNA, the CDR3 is TGTGCCACCCCAACCTGGGGTGGGGAGACCCAGTACTTC.

The V gene is TRBV5-1, the J gene TRBJ2-7; no clear D gene. Germline CDR1 and CDR2: SGHRS and YFSETQ. Trimming shortened V by 0 bases and J by 4 bases, and 14 bases separated the two germline ends. CDR3 length: 15 amino acids. The CDR3 loop is CASSLDGKGLYEQYF. DNA of the CDR3: TGCGCCAGCAGCTTGGATGGGAAGGGATTGTACGAGCAGTACTTC.

The chain has TRBV12-3 or TRBV12-4 and TRBJ1-4; 9 bases agree with TRBD1. The CDR3 has 15 residues. The V and J ends lost 6 bases and 6 bases, in that order; junction bases with no gene match: 8. The CDR3 bases are TGTGCCAGCAGCCCGAGAACAGGGGGCTATGAAAAACTGTTTTTT. Its protein is CASSPRTGGYEKLFF.

J is TRBJ2-1 and V is TRBV27; D is possibly TRBD2 (5 bases). CDR3 length: 14 residues. The V and J ends lost 0 bases and 5 bases respectively, with 8 bases between them. The germline V gene has CDR1 MNHEY and CDR2 SMNVEV (reference sequence). CDR3 DNA: TGTGCCAGCAGTTTATCAAGAGGGAACAATGAGCAGTTCTTC. Translation: CASSLSRGNNEQFF.